The entry below describes one T cell receptor (beta chain). Its antigen is currently unknown. The V and J ends lost 9 bases and 6 bases, in that order; junction bases with no gene match: 8. The CDR3 covers 13 residues. CDR1 MNHEY and CDR2 SMNVEV come from the germline V gene (reference sequence). The entry originates in a study of glioma-infiltrating T cells after dendritic cell vaccination. Clones were sequenced by immunoSEQ multiplex PCR, and TCRdb holds only the in-frame ones, with some missing. The sample holds roughly 100,000 clones; roughly 89% are singletons and the top ten take roughly 2.8%. The time point here: after dendritic cell vaccination, including at tumor progression/relapse. Study-wide findings and caveats: Few patients contributed both blood and tumor specimens.

The rearrangement links TRBV27 to TRBJ2-1; 7 bases are a match to TRBD1. The clonotype was recovered from a human donor with glioblastoma. The specimen was blood, collected after dendritic cell vaccination. CDR3 sequence: CASRDRYSNEQFF. CDR3 nucleotides: TGTGCCAGTCGGGACAGATATTCCAATGAGCAGTTCTTC.